This passage covers 15 T cell receptor beta chains from one sample sequenced in a study of somatic mutations in cytotoxic T cells in rheumatoid arthritis. Profiled with immunoSEQ multiplex PCR; TCRdb holds only in-frame clones, not every one. The sample has some 11,000 clones, roughly 78% seen once. Sample: CD8+ T cells sorted from blood. These receptors were taken from an adult with rheumatoid arthritis.

V gene TRBV4-1 combines with J gene TRBJ2-1; D could derive from TRBD1 or TRBD2 (5 bases each). CDR1 is MGHRA and CDR2 is YSYEKL in the germline V gene. V shed 3 bases and J shed 10 bases, with 25 bases lying between them. This CDR3 region has 17 residues. In DNA form, the CDR3 reads TGCGCCAGCAGCCATGGACGAGGGCCTGCGACGGGGCACGAGCAGTTCTTC. As protein: CASSHGRGPATGHEQFF.

This clone was detected only a few times. The chain uses TRBV5-1 and TRBJ2-2; D is uncertain. Trimming took off 4 bases at V and 2 bases at J, with 6 bases between the two ends. Looked up from germline, CDR1 is SGHRS and CDR2 is YFSETQ. This CDR3 comprises 13 residues. Here the CDR3 DNA reads TGCGCCAGCAGCAACTACAACACCGGGGAGCTGTTTTTT. Translation: CASSNYNTGELFF.

This clone was counted a few times. This sequence joins TRBV19 and TRBJ1-5; 9 bases are shared with TRBD1. CDR1 and CDR2 (germline): LNHDA, SQIVND (reference sequence). This CDR3 is 16 amino acids long. The V and J ends lost 5 bases and 3 bases, in that order; junction bases with no gene match: 8. The CDR3 region is CASSYGTGLANQPQHF. Written as DNA, the CDR3 is TGTGCCAGTAGTTATGGGACAGGGCTTGCCAATCAGCCCCAGCATTTT.

CDR3: CASSVAEVRDDNEQFF. The CDR3 nucleotides read TGTGCCAGCAGCGTAGCAGAGGTCAGGGATGACAATGAGCAGTTCTTC. V gene TRBV9 combines with J gene TRBJ2-1; TRBD1 might be the D (5 bases). Trimming took off 0 bases at V and 5 bases at J, with 15 bases between the two ends. Germline CDR1 and CDR2: SGDLS and YYNGEE. The CDR3 has 16 amino acids.

The chain is built from TRBV4-1 and TRBJ2-3; 12 nucleotides agree with TRBD2. J gave up 3 bases and V 4 bases, and 11 bases lay outside the gene matches. Germline assignment: CDR1 MGHRA and CDR2 YSYEKL. The CDR3 length is 18 residues. The CDR3 DNA follows: TGCGCCAGCAGCCCAACTAGCGGGGGGCGAATAATAACAGATACGCAGTATTTT. This sequence encodes CASSPTSGGRIITDTQYF.

The rearrangement links TRBV9 to TRBJ2-3; D not resolved. CDR1 and CDR2 from the germline V gene are SGDLS and YYNGEE. The CDR3 runs 15 residues. The germline V and J ends were trimmed by 3 bases and 7 bases, with 18 bases remaining between them. CDR3 nucleotides: TGTGCCAGCAGCGACTCCGGTTTGGCTGGGAATACGCAGTATTTT. The encoded protein is CASSDSGLAGNTQYF.

V is TRBV5-4 and J is TRBJ2-3, with D unresolved. Between the trimmed V and J ends, which lost 2 bases and 1 base, there was a span of 8 bases. Germline V gives CDR1 SGHNT, CDR2 YYREEE (reference sequence). The CDR3 has 14 residues. CDR3 sequence reads: CASSLMGGTDTQYF. For the CDR3, the DNA is TGTGCCAGCAGCTTAATGGGCGGCACAGATACGCAGTATTTT.

The chain joins TRBV19 to TRBJ2-1, with 12 nucleotides matching TRBD2. The CDR3 consists of 16 residues. V was pared by 6 bases and J by 5 bases, with 8 bases of the junction left unmatched. The germline V gene encodes CDR1 LNHDA and CDR2 SQIVND (reference sequence). The CDR3 here is CASSPWTSGENNEQFF. The DNA for the CDR3 is TGTGCCAGTAGCCCCTGGACTAGCGGGGAAAACAATGAGCAGTTCTTC. Full variable domain (missing parts from reference TRBV19 and TRBJ2-1): DGGITQSPKYLFRKEGQNVTLSCEQNLNHDAMYWYRQDPGQGLRLIYYSQIVNDFQKGDIAEGYSVSREKKESFPLTVTSAQKNPTAFYLCASSPWTSGENNEQFFGPGTRLTVL.

This clone was recorded a few times. The chain uses TRBV7-9 and TRBJ2-7, with no clear D. The germline gives CDR1 SEHNR, CDR2 FQNEAQ (reference sequence). The CDR3 spans 13 residues. V was shortened by 2 bases and J by 2 bases, with 7 bases between the two germline ends. The CDR3 loop is CASSLLGTYEQYF. CDR3 DNA sequence: TGTGCCAGCAGCTTACTGGGGACCTACGAGCAGTACTTC.

This chain connects TRBV9 to TRBJ1-1; D is perhaps TRBD1 (5 bases). Deletions cut 0 bases from V and 4 bases from J, with 7 bases between. The CDR3 sequence is 13 residues long. From germline, CDR1 is SGDLS and CDR2 YYNGEE. CDR3 sequence: CASSVGGLTEAFF. The DNA for the CDR3 is TGTGCCAGCAGCGTAGGGGGACTCACTGAAGCTTTCTTT.

Only a few counts were recorded for this clone. The J gene is TRBJ1-2, the V gene TRBV7-2, with TRBD1 as a possible D gene (6 bases). Looked up from germline, CDR1 is SGHTA and CDR2 is FQGNSA. The V gene lost 6 bases and the J gene lost 8 bases, with 16 bases spanning the gap. This CDR3 region has 13 residues. CDR3 sequence reads: CASSYVQGNGYTF. CDR3 bases: TGTGCCAGCAGTTACGTACAGGGTAACGGCTACACCTTC.

The chain links TRBV4-3 to TRBJ1-4; D is ambiguous. The CDR3 length is 15 residues. The V gene's germline CDR1 is LGHNA and CDR2 YSLEER. The V end was cut by 4 bases, the J end by 8 bases, with 17 bases between. The CDR3 DNA is TGCGCCAGCAGCCCGATCGGCTATGGCGGGGAAAAACTGTTTTTT. Its translation: CASSPIGYGGEKLFF.

This chain links TRBV12-5 with TRBJ2-5, with 11 bases that match TRBD1. The germline V gene has CDR1 LGHNT and CDR2 FRNRAP. The trim removed 1 base at V and 1 base at J, leaving 2 bases unmatched. The CDR3 spans 16 residues. The CDR3 nucleotides read TGTGCTAGTGGTTTGGGGACAGGGGGCCCCCAAGAGACCCAGTACTTC. Its protein product is CASGLGTGGPQETQYF.

The chain is built from TRBV13 and TRBJ1-5; D remains unclear. V was trimmed by 0 bases and J by 6 bases, leaving 9 bases between them. The germline V gene has CDR1 PRHDT and CDR2 FYEKMQ (reference sequence). The CDR3 sequence is 14 residues long. The CDR3 nucleotides are TGTGCCAGCAGCTTAGGTGGGGAAATTCAGCCCCAGCATTTT. This sequence encodes CASSLGGEIQPQHF.

This clone is a singleton in its sample. This sequence joins TRBV7-6 and TRBJ1-5; TRBD1 is a possible D gene (5 bases). CDR3 length equals 15 residues. CDR1 and CDR2 (germline): SGHVS, FNYEAQ. V was shortened by 1 base and J by 0 bases, with 7 bases between the two germline ends. The CDR3 nucleotides read TGTGCCAGCAGCTTAGGCAGGGATAGCAATCAGCCCCAGCATTTT. Translated, it gives CASSLGRDSNQPQHF.